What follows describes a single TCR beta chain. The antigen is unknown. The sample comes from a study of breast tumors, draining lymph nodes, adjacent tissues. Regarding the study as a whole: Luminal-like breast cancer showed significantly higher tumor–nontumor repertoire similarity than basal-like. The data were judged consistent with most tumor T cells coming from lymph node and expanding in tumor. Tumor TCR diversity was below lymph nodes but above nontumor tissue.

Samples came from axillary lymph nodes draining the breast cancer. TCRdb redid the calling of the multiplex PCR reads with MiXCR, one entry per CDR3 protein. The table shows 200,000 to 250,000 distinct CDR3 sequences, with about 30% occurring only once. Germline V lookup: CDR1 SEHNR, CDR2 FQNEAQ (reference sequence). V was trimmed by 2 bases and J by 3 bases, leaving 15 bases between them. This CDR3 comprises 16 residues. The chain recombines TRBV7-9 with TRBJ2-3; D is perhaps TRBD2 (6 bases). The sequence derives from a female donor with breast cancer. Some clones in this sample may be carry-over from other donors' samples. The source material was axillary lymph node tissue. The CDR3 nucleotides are TGTGCCAGCAGCTTAAACGGGAGAGGGGTAACAGATACGCAGTATTTT. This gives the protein CASSLNGRGVTDTQYF.